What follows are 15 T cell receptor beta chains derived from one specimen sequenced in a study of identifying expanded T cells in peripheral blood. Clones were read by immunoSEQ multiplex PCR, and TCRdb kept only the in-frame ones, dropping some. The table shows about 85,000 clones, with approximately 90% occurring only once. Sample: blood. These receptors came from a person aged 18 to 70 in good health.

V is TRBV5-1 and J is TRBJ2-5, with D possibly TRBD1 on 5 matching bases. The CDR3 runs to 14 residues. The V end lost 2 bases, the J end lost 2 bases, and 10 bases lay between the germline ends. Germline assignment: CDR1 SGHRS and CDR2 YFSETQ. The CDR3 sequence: CASSFGARQETQYF. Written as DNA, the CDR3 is TGCGCCAGCAGCTTTGGGGCCCGACAAGAGACCCAGTACTTC.

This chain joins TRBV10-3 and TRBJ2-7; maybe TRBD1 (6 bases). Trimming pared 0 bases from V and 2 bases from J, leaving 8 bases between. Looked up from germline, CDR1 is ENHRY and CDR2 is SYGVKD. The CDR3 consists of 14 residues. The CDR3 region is CAISESTGPYEQYF. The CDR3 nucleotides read TGTGCCATCAGTGAGTCGACAGGCCCCTACGAGCAGTACTTC.

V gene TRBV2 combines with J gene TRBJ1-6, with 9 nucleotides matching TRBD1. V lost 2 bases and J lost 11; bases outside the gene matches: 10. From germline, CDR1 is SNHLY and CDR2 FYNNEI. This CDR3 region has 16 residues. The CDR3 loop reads CASSETGQGIIAPLHF. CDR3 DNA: TGTGCCAGCAGTGAAACGGGACAGGGAATTATCGCACCCCTCCACTTT. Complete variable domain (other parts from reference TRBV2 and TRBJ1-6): EPEVTQTPSHQVTQMGQEVILRCVPISNHLYFYWYRQILGQKVEFLVSFYNNEISEKSEIFDDQFSVERPDGSNFTLKIRSTKLEDSAMYFCASSETGQGIIAPLHFGNGTRLTVT.

CDR3 bases: TGTGCCAGCAGTTTTGGAGGGTATGAAAGATATGGCTACACCTTC. The encoded protein is CASSFGGYERYGYTF. The chain joins TRBV28 to TRBJ1-2; D gene ambiguous. Looked up from germline, CDR1 is MDHEN and CDR2 is SYDVKM. The CDR3 extends over 15 amino acids. V was pared by 3 bases and J by 5 bases, with 16 bases between.

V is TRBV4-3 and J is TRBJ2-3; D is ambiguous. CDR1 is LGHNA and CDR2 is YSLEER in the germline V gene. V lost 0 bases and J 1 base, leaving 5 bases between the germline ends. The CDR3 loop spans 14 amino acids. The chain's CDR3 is CASSQDEGTDTQYF. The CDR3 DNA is TGCGCCAGCAGCCAAGATGAGGGCACAGATACGCAGTATTTT.

CDR3 amino acids: CASSLKRDLYNSPLHF. The DNA of the CDR3 is TGTGCCAGCAGCTTAAAACGGGATCTATATAATTCACCCCTCCACTTT. V gene TRBV7-8 combines with J gene TRBJ1-6; D not resolved. Germline CDR1 reads SGHVS; CDR2 reads FQNEAQ. Trimming removed 2 bases at V and 4 bases at J, with 12 bases between. CDR3 size: 16 residues. Based on the CDR3 plus reference TRBV7-8 and TRBJ1-6, the full variable domain is GAGVSQSPRYKVAKRGQDVALRCDPISGHVSLFWYQQALGQGPEFLTYFQNEAQLDKSGLPSDRFFAERPEGSVSTLKIQRTQQEDSAVYLCASSLKRDLYNSPLHFGNGTRLTVT.

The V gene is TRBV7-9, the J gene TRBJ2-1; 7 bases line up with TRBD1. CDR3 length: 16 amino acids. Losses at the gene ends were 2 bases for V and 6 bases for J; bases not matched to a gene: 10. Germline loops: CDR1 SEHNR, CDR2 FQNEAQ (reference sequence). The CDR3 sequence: CASSLKHQGVGNEQFF. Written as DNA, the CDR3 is TGTGCCAGCAGCTTAAAACACCAGGGGGTGGGCAATGAGCAGTTCTTC.

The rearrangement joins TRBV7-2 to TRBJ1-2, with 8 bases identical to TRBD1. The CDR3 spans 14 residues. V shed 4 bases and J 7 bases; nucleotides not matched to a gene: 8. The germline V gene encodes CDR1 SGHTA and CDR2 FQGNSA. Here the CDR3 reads CASSSDRVKGGYTF. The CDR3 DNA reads TGTGCCAGCAGCTCGGACAGGGTTAAGGGTGGCTACACCTTC.

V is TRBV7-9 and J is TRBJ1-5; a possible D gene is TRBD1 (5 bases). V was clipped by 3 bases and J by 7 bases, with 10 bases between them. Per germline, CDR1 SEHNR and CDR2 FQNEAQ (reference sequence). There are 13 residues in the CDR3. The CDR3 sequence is CASSFAGWQPQHF. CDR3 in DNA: TGTGCCAGCAGCTTCGCAGGGTGGCAGCCCCAGCATTTT. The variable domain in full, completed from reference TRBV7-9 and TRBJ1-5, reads DTGVSQNPRHKITKRGQNVTFRCDPISEHNRLYWYRQTLGQGPEFLTYFQNEAQLEKSRLLSDRFSAERPKGSFSTLEIQRTEQGDSAMYLCASSFAGWQPQHFGDGTRLSIL.

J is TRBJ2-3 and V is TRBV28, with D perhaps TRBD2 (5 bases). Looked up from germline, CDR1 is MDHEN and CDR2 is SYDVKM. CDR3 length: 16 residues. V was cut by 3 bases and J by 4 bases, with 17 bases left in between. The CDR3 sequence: CASSFVPLAVADTQYF. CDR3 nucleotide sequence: TGTGCCAGCAGTTTTGTTCCCCTAGCAGTCGCAGATACGCAGTATTTT.

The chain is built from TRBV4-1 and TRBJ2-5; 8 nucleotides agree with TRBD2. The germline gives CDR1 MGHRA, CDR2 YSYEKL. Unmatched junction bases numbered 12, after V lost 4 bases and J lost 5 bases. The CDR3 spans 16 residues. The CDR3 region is CASSRAGGTAGETQYF. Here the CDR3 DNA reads TGCGCCAGCAGCCGGGCGGGGGGTACCGCGGGGGAGACCCAGTACTTC.

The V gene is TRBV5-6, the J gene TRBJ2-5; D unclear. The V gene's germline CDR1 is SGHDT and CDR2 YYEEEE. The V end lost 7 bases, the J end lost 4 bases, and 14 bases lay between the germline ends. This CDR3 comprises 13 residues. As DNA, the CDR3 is TGTGCCAGCTCACGGACCGCCGCAGAGACCCAGTACTTC. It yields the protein CASSRTAAETQYF. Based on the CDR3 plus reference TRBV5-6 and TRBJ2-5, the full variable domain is DAGVTQSPTHLIKTRGQQVTLRCSPKSGHDTVSWYQQALGQGPQFIFQYYEEEERQRGNFPDRFSGHQFPNYSSELNVNALLLGDSALYLCASSRTAAETQYFGPGTRLLVL.

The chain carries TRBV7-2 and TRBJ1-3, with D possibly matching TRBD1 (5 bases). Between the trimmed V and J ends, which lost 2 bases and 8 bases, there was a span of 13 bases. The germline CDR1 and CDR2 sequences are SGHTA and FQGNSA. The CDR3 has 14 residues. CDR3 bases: TGTGCCAGCAGCTTAATCGGGGCGGTAGACACCATATATTTT. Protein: CASSLIGAVDTIYF.

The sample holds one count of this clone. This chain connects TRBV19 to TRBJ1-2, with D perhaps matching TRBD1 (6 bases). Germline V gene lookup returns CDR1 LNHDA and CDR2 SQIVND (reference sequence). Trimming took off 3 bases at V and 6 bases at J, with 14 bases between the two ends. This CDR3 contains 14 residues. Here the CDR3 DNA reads TGTGCCAGTAGTATCGGGGGGCCATTGGATGGCTACACCTTC. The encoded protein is CASSIGGPLDGYTF.

CDR3 sequence reads: CASSDVAGTAYNSPLHF. The CDR3 nucleotides are TGTGCCAGCAGTGACGTCGCCGGGACAGCCTATAATTCACCCCTCCACTTT. The V and J genes are TRBV6-1 and TRBJ1-6; 7 nucleotides match TRBD1. The CDR3 spans 17 residues. V lost 3 bases, J lost 2 bases, and 7 bases stayed unmatched. Germline V gene sequence: CDR1 MNHNS, CDR2 SASEGT.